What follows describes a single TCR beta chain. Naive CD8 populations comprised CD45RO-negative cells positively selected for CCR7, excluding terminally differentiated effector memory CD45RA+ cells. This sample is part of a study of shared clonotypes between healthy human individuals. Each replicate PCR on the sorted subsets used roughly 200 ng DNA (roughly 30,000 T cell genomes). TCRdb's copy holds only in-frame clones and misses some; the assay was immunoSEQ multiplex PCR. The table lists roughly 570,000 clones, roughly 98% of them singletons. The sample consisted of naive CD8+ T cells sorted from blood. This TCR came from a man aged 30 to 39 in good health.

In DNA, the CDR3 is TGTGCCAGCAGCAAGAGGACTAGCGCACAAGAGACCCAGTACTTC. Its protein product is CASSKRTSAQETQYF. The chain links TRBV27 to TRBJ2-5; 9 bases map to TRBD2. With 6 bases clipped from V and 2 bases from J, the junction kept 7 bases outside the gene matches. The CDR3 loop spans 15 amino acids. The V gene's germline CDR1 is MNHEY and CDR2 SMNVEV (reference sequence).